This section outlines one T cell receptor beta chain sequence together with its context. The table lists this clonotype with a few counts. Its recognized antigen is unknown. Base quality data are lacking; no much larger clone is found one base away. From the second PCR step onward, the TCR alpha chain libraries and the TCR beta chain libraries were amplified separately. Donor CMV status was determined by IFNgamma production from CD4+ T cells after overnight stimulation of fresh PBMCs with CMV viral lysate. Miltenyi beads were used first to positively select CD4 T cells, and CD8 T cells were then positively selected from the CD4-negative fraction. Cells stained for CD3, CD4, CD8, CD45RA, CD27 and a live/dead dye were sorted on a BD Aria II into four subsets by CD45RA and CD27. For sorting, CD45RA-CD27- cells were defined as effector memory cells, while CD45RA+CD27- cells were defined as EMRA cells. A few healthy volunteers provided blood, and the blood of each volunteer was split into CD4 and CD8 T cells and then into four differentiation subsets. About 0.11 L of peripheral blood was taken from each donor, and PBMC were separated by density-gradient centrifugation on Ficoll-Paque PLUS. Sorted cells were lysed in RLT buffer, and RNA was extracted with a Qiagen RNeasy kit and stored at -80°C.

This record comes from a study of naive and memory T cell subsets (dated by TCRdb to the late 2010s). Notes on the research overall: Sorted naive and memory T cell subsets from peripheral blood were analyzed in the study using a UMI-based, open-source pipeline for TCR alpha and beta sequencing. Complete agreement was observed between the functional CMV T cell responses and the IgG serology results. RNA was DNase-treated and reverse transcribed with TCR constant-region primers, mostly using SuperScript III. Points the paper makes about the study in general: A clonotype was defined as a single alpha or beta chain sequence rather than as a paired alpha/beta receptor. TCR abundance followed a power law with an exponent that was different for naive and memory subsets but consistent across the three individuals. In both CD4 and CD8 cells, going from naive through CM, EM and EMRA, the Gini index went up while Shannon and inverse Simpson diversity went down. RNA-based TCR counts may be influenced by expression changes linked to T cell activation and differentiation. The repertoire findings for the naive and memory subsets could not be validated, as no ground truth was available. After error correction, only a single occurrence was seen for over 95% of naive TCR sequences, so much steeper abundance distributions were produced than in memory subsets.

Libraries were built with UMI-ligation and nested PCR. The beta constant-region primer was an equimolar mix of two oligonucleotides covering both TRBC1 and TRBC2. T4 RNA ligase 1 ligated a single-stranded oligonucleotide carrying the SP2 primer and a 12-nucleotide UMI to the cDNA 3' end. Four rounds of PCR were used to amplify ligated cDNA, with nested alpha and beta constant-region primers being used together with the SP2 primer. Incubation of the ligation reaction was carried out at 16 degrees C for about 19-25 hours. PCR2 was typically run as a SYBR Green qPCR and stopped at a predetermined threshold to prevent over-amplification. All purifications after the first were performed with Agencourt AMPure XP magnetic beads. Library amounts were measured by Qubit and library quality was assessed on a TapeStation, where the main peak was expected at around 650 bp. Pooled libraries were sequenced on an Illumina MiSeq with v2 2x251 paired-end kits, typically giving roughly 0.95-2.3 million reads per sample. Each sample library was pooled at 4 nM, and about 5-7% PhiX was included to improve cluster recognition. The authors' pipeline ran thus. Using tag matching that tolerated one base-pair mismatch, Decombinator assigned V and J genes to FASTQ reads that had been processed by Demultiplexor. Collapsinator relied on UMIs to fix sequencing errors as well as frequency errors caused by PCR heterogeneity. TCRs were translated and CDR3s were extracted from the conserved cysteine to the FGXG phenylalanine by CDR3Translator, with non-productive sequences being flagged. Gini, Shannon entropy and inverse Simpson indices were calculated on repertoires that had been subsampled to equal numbers of UMI-defined TCRs. Clonotype abundance distributions were fitted to a power law by maximum likelihood within the linear range. On one naive CD8 sample, the pipeline and MIGEC gave similar UMI counts, unique TCR numbers and clonal distributions. The repertoires were searched for 7,322 CMV-associated CDR3 sequences that had been compiled from VDJdb and a published dataset. TCRdb reanalyzed the raw reads on its own, using fastp at Q25 for trimming and MiXCR for clone calling, and kept in-frame beta chains. Every distinct CDR3 protein forms one entry, paired with its most common genes and DNA. The V and J calls and clone size come from TCRdb's table, not from the authors' own analysis. Within this sample are 25,000 to 30,000 distinct CDR3 sequences, with roughly 10% of them counted one time only. Roughly 15% of the sample goes to the ten largest clones.

Cut back by 1 base and 6 bases, the V and J ends lie 13 bases apart. Counted from cysteine to phenylalanine, this CDR3 has 14 amino acids. Left in the record is the CDR3 DNA by itself, 42 bases read in frame from the first base. The germline V gene yields SGHAT for CDR1 and FQNNGV for CDR2. This TCR was recovered from a human donor in good health. Input material: effector memory CD4+ T cells from blood. What the cell subset or site label conveys for this sample: effector memory, CD45RA- CD27-. The rearranged segments are TRBV11-2 and TRBJ2-7; possibly the D gene is TRBD1, per 6 matching bases. The CDR3 in this case is CASSLVQGTGEQYF. The DNA sequence reads TGTGCCAGCAGCTTAGTACAGGGAACGGGCGAGCAGTACTTC.